This T cell receptor (beta chain) was found in a study of blood T cell repertoires in COVID-19 (TCRdb year 2020). Broadly, across the study: Collaborator samples came from the United States, Italy and Spain and covered acute and convalescent phases of COVID-19. The prospective study material was composed of cDNA or gDNA derived from T cells, B-cell-depleted T cells, or PBMCs. Subjects who had been exposed to COVID-19, were actively infected with it, or had recovered from it provided the deeply sampled blood TCRbeta repertoires that made up the dataset. The repertoires were made available in a free public database intended to serve as a resource for research on the immune response to SARS-CoV-2. Samples were obtained from the ongoing ImmuneRACE study (first 160 participants) and from about 1,300 subjects provided by 6 global collaborators. Nearly every sample came with metadata listing a de-identified subject ID, COVID-19 status, age in years and sex. HLA class I and class II types, where available, came from metadata supplied by the sample provider rather than from assay-based typing. Overall results and qualifications from the work: How much clinical and demographic metadata was included differed by source and by participant, and the metadata was provided uncurated.

Its CDR3 holds 17 amino acids, cysteine through phenylalanine. The only DNA kept is the CDR3, 51 bases in frame from the first base. Trimming costs V 5 bases and J 5 bases, and their ends lie 25 bases apart. The germline V gene (reference sequence) sets CDR1 to MNHEY and CDR2 to SMNVEV. TCRbeta CDR3 regions were amplified from genomic DNA by means of the immunoSEQ Assay, a bias-controlled multiplex PCR. The authors' analysis ran thus. The number of nucleated cells in each sample was estimated from the amplification of reference gene primers within the assay. Sequence reads were collapsed and filtered to measure the absolute abundance of every unique TCRbeta CDR3 rearrangement. For each sample, productive Simpson clonality was calculated as the square root of Simpson's diversity index over productive rearrangements. TCRdb obtained this table from immuneACCESS and retained in-frame rearrangements with V and J assigned. These tables miss some clones; where compared with another copy, unresolved V genes account for less than half of the shortfall, and the remainder is unexplained. The V and J calls and clone size were taken over from that table, and D and trimming were inferred from the DNA. The sample contains more than 65,000 clones, 75% to 90% of them found a single time. Less than 6% of the sample goes to the ten largest clones.

Notes on this clone: Its antigen is unknown. Per-base qualities were not stored, and no clone one base away is much larger.

Whole blood was collected in K2EDTA tubes by collaborating institutions according to the institutions' own protocols. Collaborator samples were shipped for TCRbeta analysis as frozen whole blood, isolated PBMCs, or DNA extracted from either sample type. Recombination linked TRBV27 to TRBJ2-7, with TRBD1 perhaps the D gene, on 8 matching bases. The sequencing input was peripheral blood. The source is a man aged 60 to 69 with active or convalescent COVID-19. In nucleotide form, the sequence is TGTGCCAGCAGTCCACCGACCCGGACAGGGAGGGACCACGAGCAGTACTTC. Its protein product is CASSPPTRTGRDHEQYF.